The sequence of this T cell receptor (beta chain) was determined in a study of neurological immune-mediated disorders. The method for making cDNA was 5'RACE, and it used 10-nucleotide random UMIs. TCRdb re-called the 5' RACE reads through MiXCR, storing one row per CDR3 protein. The table lists some 50,000 distinct CDR3 sequences, 16% of them singletons. This clonotype was recorded many times. Per the germline V gene, CDR1 is SGHVS and CDR2 is FQNEAQ. The V gene lost 2 bases and the J gene lost 3 bases, with 10 bases spanning the gap. This CDR3 contains 14 residues. The origin of this receptor is a man in his 60s in good health. The specimen sequenced was PBMCs. The chain links TRBV7-8 to TRBJ2-5; tentatively, D is TRBD1 or TRBD2 (5 bases each). The CDR3: CASSLIRGEETQYF. Written as DNA, the CDR3 is TGTGCCAGCAGCTTAATCCGAGGGGAAGAGACCCAGTACTTC.